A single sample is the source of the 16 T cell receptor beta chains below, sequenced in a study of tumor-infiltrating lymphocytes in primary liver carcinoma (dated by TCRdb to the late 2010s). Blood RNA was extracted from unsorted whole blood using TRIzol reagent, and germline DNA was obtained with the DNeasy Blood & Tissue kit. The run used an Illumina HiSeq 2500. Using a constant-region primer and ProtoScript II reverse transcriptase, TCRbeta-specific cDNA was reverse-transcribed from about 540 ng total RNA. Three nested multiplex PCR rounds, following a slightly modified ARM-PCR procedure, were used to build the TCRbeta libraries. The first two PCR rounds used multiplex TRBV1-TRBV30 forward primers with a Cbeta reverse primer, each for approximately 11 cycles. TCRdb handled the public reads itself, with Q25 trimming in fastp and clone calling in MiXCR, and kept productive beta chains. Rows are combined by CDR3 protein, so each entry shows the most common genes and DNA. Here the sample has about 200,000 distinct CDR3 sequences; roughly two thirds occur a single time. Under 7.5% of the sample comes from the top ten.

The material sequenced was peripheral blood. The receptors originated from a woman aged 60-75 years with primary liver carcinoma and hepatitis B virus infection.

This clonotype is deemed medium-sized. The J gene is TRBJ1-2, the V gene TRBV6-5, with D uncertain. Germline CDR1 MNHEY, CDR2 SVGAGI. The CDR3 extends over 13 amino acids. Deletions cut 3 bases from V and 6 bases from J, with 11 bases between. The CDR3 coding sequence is TGTGCCAGCAGTTATGGAACGCACGATGGCTACACCTTC. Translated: CASSYGTHDGYTF.

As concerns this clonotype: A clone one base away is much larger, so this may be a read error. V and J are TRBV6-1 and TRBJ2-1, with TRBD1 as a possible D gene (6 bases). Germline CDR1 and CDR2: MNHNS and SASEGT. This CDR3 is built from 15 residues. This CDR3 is CASCERDGQYNEQFF. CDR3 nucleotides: TGTGCCAGCTGTGAGAGGGACGGACAGTACAATGAGCAGTTCTTC.

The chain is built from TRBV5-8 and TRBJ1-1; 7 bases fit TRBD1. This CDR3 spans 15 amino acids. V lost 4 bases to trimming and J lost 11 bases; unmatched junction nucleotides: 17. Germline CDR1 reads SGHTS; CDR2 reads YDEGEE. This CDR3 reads CASSTGVARLESAFF. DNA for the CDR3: TGTGCCAGCAGCACAGGGGTGGCTAGGCTGGAGTCGGCTTTCTTT.

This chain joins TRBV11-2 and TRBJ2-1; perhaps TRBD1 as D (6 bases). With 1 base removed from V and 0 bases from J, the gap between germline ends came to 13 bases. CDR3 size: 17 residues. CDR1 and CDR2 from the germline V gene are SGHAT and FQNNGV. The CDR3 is CASSLGNRASSYNEQFF. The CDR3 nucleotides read TGTGCCAGCAGCTTAGGTAACAGGGCGAGCTCCTACAATGAGCAGTTCTTC.

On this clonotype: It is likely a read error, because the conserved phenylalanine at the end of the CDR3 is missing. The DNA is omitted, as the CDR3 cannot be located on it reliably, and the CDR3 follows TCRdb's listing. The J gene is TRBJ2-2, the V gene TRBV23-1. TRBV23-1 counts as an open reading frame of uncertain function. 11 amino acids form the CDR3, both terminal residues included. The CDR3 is CASSQFWRLSS.

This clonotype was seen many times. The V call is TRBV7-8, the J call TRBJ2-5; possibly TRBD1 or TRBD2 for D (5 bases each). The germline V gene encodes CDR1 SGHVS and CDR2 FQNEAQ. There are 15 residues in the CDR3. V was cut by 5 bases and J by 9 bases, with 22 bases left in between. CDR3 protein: CASSPRDGPTSAQYF. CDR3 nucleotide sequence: TGTGCCAGCAGCCCTCGGGACGGACCGACTTCGGCCCAGTACTTC. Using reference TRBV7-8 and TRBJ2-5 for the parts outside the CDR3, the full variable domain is GAGVSQSPRYKVAKRGQDVALRCDPISGHVSLFWYQQALGQGPEFLTYFQNEAQLDKSGLPSDRFFAERPEGSVSTLKIQRTQQEDSAVYLCASSPRDGPTSAQYFGPGTRLLVL.

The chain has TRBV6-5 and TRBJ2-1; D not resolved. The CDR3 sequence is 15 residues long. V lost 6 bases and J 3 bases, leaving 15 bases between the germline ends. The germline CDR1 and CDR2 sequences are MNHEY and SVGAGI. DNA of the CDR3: TGTGCCAGCAGCCCCTCTTCACAGTACTACAATGAGCAGTTCTTC. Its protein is CASSPSSQYYNEQFF.

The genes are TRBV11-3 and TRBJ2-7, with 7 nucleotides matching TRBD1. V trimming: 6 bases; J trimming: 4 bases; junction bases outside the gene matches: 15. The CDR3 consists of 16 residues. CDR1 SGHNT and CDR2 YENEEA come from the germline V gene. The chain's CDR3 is CASSPRGLLVPYEQYF. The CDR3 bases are TGTGCCAGCAGTCCCAGGGGGTTACTAGTACCATACGAGCAGTACTTC.

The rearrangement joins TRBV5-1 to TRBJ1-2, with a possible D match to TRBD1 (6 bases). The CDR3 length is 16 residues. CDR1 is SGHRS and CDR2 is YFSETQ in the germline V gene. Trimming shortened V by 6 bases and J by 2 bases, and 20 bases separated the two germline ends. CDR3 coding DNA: TGCGCCAGCACCGACCCAATACAAGGACAGAACTATGGCTACACCTTC. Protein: CASTDPIQGQNYGYTF.

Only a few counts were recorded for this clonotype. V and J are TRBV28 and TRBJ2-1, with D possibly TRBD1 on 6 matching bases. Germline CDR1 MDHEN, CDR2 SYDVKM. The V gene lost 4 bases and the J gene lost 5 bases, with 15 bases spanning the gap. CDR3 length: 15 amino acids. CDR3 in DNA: TGTGCCAGCAGTTATGCCACAGGGCGCAACAATGAGCAGTTCTTC. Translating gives CASSYATGRNNEQFF.

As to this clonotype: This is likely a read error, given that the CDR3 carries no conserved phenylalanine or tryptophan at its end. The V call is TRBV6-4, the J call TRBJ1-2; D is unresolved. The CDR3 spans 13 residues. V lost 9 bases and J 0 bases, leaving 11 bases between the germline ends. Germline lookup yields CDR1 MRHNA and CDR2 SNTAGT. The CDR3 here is CASSETPNYGYTL. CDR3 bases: TGTGCCAGTAGCGAGACGCCTAACTATGGCTACACCCTC.

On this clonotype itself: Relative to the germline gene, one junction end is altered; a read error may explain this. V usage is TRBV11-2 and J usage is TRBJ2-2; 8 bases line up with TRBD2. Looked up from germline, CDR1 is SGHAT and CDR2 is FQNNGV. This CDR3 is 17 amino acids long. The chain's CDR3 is CASSLGQAGVCTGELFF. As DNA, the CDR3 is TGTGCCAGCAGTTTAGGGCAAGCGGGAGTGTGCACCGGGGAGCTGTTTTTT.

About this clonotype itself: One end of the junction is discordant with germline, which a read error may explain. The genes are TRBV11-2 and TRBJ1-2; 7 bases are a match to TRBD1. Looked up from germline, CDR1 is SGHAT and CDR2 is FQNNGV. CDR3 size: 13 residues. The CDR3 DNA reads TGTACCAGCCGACAGGGTATTCACTATGACTACACCTTC. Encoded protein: CTSRQGIHYDYTF.

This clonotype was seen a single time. The CDR3 sequence: CSVGLVGGFYNEQFF. CDR3 coding DNA: TGCAGCGTTGGACTAGTGGGGGGGTTCTACAATGAGCAGTTCTTC. The chain is built from TRBV29-1 and TRBJ2-1, with 7 positions matching TRBD2. Germline V lookup: CDR1 SQVTM, CDR2 ANQGSEA. The V and J ends lost 4 bases and 3 bases, in that order; junction bases with no gene match: 9. The CDR3 length is 15 residues.

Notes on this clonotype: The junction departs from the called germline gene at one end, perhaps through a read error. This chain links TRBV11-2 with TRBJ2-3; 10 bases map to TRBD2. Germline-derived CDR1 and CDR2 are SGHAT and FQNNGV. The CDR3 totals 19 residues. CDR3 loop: CVSSPKYESGGSGRDTQYF. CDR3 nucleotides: TGTGTCAGCAGCCCTAAATACGAGTCGGGCGGTAGCGGGAGGGATACGCAGTATTTT.

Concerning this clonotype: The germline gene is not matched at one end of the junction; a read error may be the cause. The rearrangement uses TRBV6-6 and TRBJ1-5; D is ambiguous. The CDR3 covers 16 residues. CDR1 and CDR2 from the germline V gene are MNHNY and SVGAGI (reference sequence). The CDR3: CVSSWREVGGNQPQHF. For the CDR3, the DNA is TGTGTCAGCAGTTGGCGCGAGGTCGGTGGCAATCAGCCCCAGCATTTT.